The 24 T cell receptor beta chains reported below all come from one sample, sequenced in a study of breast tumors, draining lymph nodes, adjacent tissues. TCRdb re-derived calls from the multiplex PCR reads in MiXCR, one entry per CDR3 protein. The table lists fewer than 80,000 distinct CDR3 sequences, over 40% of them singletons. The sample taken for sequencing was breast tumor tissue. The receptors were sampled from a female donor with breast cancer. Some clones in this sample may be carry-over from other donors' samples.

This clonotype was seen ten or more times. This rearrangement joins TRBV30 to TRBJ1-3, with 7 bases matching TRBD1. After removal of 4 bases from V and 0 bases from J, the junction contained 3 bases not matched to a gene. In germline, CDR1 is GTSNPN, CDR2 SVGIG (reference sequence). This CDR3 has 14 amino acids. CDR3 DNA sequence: TGTGCCTGGACCCAGGGGGTCTCTGGAAACACCATATATTTT. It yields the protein CAWTQGVSGNTIYF.

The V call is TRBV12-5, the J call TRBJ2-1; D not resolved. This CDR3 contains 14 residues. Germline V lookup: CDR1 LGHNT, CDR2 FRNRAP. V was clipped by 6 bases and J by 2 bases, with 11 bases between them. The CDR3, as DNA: TGTGCTAGTGGCCCGGGCGTTACCTACAATGAGCAGTTCTTC. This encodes CASGPGVTYNEQFF.

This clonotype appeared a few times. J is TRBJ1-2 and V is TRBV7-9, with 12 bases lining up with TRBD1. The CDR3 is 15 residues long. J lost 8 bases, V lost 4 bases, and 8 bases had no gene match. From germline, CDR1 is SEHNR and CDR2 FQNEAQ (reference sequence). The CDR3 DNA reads TGTGCCAGCAGCTCCCTGGACGGGACAGGGGGCGGCTACACCTTC. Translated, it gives CASSSLDGTGGGYTF.

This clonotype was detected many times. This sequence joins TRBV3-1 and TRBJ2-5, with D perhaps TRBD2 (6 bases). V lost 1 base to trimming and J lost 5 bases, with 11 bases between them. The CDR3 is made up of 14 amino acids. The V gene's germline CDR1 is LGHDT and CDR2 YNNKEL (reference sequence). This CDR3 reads CASSQAGGRETQYF. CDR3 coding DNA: TGTGCCAGCAGCCAAGCCGGGGGTCGGGAGACCCAGTACTTC.

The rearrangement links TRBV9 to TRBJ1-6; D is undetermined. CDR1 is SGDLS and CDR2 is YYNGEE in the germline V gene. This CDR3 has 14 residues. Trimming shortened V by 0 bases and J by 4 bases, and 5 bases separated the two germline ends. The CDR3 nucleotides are TGTGCCAGCAGCGTAGGGGGTTATAATTCACCCCTCCACTTT. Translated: CASSVGGYNSPLHF. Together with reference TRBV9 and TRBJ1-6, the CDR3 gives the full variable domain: DSGVTQTPKHLITATGQRVTLRCSPRSGDLSVYWYQQSLDQGLQFLIQYYNGEERAKGNILERFSAQQFPDLHSELNLSSLELGDSALYFCASSVGGYNSPLHFGNGTRLTVT.

The CDR3 DNA follows: TGTGCCAGCAGTGAATTCTTCGGCGGGAGGCCCTACAATGAGCAGTTCTTC. Translation gives CASSEFFGGRPYNEQFF. The gene calls are TRBV7-2 and TRBJ2-1; 8 bases match TRBD2. The CDR3 contains 17 residues. Germline CDR1 reads SGHTA; CDR2 reads FQGNSA. After removal of 6 bases from V and 2 bases from J, the junction contained 12 bases not matched to a gene.

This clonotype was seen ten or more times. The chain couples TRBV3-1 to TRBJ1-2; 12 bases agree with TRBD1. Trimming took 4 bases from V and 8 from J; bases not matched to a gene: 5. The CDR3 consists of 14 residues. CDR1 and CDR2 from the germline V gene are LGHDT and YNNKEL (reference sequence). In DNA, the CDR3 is TGTGCCAGCAGCCCGGGACAGGGGGCAGGGGGCTACACCTTC. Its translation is CASSPGQGAGGYTF.

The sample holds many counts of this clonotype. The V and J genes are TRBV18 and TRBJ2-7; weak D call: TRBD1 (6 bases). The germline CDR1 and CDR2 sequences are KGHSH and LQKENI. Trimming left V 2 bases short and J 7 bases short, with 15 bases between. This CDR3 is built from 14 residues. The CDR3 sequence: CASSPSDRTREQYF. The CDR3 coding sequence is TGTGCCAGCTCACCATCCGACAGGACCAGGGAGCAGTACTTC.

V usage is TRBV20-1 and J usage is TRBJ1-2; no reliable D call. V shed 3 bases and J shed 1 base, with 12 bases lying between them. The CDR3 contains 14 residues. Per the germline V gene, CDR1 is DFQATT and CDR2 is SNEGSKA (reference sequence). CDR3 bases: TGCAGTGCTAGTAGATTACCGCTTAACTATGGCTACACCTTC. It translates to CSASRLPLNYGYTF.

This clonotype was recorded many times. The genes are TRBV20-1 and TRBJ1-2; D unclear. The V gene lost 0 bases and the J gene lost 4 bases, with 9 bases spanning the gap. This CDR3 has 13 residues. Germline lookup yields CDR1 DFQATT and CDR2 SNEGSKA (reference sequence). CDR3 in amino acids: CSARDTSIYGYTF. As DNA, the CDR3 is TGCAGTGCTAGAGATACCTCGATCTATGGCTACACCTTC.

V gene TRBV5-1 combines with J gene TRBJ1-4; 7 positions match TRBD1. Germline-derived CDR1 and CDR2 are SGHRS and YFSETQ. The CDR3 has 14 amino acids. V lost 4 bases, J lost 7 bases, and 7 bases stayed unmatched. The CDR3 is CASSASTGSEKLFF. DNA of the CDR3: TGCGCCAGCAGCGCGTCGACAGGGAGTGAAAAACTGTTTTTT.

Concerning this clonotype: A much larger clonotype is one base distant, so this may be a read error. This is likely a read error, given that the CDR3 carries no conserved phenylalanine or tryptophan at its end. The CDR3 region is CASSSDSFSNQPQHL. For the CDR3, the DNA is TGTGCCAGCTCATCGGACAGCTTTAGCAATCAGCCCCAGCATCTT. The chain combines TRBV18 with TRBJ1-5, with a tentative D call TRBD1 (6 bases). The CDR3 sequence is 15 residues long. Between the trimmed V and J ends, which lost 5 bases and 0 bases, there was a span of 11 bases. Germline CDR1 and CDR2: KGHSH and LQKENI.

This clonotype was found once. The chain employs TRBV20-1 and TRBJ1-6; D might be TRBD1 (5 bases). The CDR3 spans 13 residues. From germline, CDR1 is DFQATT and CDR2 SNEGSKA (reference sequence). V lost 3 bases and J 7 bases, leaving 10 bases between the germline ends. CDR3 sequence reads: CSASRRDNSPLHF. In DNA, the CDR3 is TGCAGTGCTAGCCGCCGGGACAATTCACCCCTCCACTTT.

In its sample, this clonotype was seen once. The DNA for the CDR3 is TGTGCCAGCAGTGATGTGGGACAGGGAGGGGAGACCCAGTACTTC. As protein: CASSDVGQGGETQYF. The J gene is TRBJ2-5, the V gene TRBV6-4; TRBD1 agrees at 9 bases. Germline loops: CDR1 MRHNA, CDR2 SNTAGT. CDR3 size: 15 residues. V lost 3 bases, J lost 5 bases, and 7 bases stayed unmatched.

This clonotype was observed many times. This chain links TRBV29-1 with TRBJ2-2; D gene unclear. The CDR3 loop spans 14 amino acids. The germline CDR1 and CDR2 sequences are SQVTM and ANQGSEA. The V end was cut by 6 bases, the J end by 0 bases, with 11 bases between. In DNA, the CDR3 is TGCAGCGTCGAGGACGGATCGAACACCGGGGAGCTGTTTTTT. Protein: CSVEDGSNTGELFF.

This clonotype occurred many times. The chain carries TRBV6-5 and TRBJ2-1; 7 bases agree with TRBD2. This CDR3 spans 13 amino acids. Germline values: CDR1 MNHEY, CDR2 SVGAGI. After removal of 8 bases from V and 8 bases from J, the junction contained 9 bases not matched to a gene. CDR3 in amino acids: CASGLLAGDEQFF. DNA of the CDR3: TGTGCCAGCGGCCTCTTGGCGGGAGATGAGCAGTTCTTC.

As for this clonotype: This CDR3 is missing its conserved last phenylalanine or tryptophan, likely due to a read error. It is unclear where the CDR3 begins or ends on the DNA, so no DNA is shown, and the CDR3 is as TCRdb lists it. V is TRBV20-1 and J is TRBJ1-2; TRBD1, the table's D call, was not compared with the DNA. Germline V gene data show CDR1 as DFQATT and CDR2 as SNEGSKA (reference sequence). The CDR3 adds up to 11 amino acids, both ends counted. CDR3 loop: CSAGGGSGNTL.

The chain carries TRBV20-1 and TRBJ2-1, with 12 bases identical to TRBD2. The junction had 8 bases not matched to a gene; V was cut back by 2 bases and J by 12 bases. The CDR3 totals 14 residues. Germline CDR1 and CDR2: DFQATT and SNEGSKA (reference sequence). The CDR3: CSARLAGGPAGQFF. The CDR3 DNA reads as TGCAGTGCTAGACTAGCGGGAGGGCCCGCGGGGCAGTTCTTC.

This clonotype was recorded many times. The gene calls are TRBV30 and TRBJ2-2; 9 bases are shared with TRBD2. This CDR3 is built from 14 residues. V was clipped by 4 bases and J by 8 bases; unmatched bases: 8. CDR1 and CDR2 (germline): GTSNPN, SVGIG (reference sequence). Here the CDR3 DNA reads TGTGCCTGGAAAGCTAGCGGGGCTAGGGGGGAGCTGTTTTTT. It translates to CAWKASGARGELFF.

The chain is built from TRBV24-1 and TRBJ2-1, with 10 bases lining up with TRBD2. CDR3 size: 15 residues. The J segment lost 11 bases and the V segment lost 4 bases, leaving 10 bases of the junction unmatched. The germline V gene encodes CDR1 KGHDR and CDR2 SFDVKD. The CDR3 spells CATSELLLAGDKQFF. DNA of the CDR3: TGTGCCACCAGTGAGCTGCTTCTAGCGGGGGATAAGCAGTTCTTC.

DNA of the CDR3: TGTGCCACCAGCAGAGATCTGGGGCCTTCCTACGAGCAGTACTTC. Amino acid sequence: CATSRDLGPSYEQYF. V gene TRBV15 combines with J gene TRBJ2-7, with D perhaps matching TRBD1 (5 bases). CDR3 size: 15 residues. Germline CDR1 is LNHNV and CDR2 is YYDKDF (reference sequence). Trimming removed 0 bases from V and 1 base from J, with 10 bases in between.

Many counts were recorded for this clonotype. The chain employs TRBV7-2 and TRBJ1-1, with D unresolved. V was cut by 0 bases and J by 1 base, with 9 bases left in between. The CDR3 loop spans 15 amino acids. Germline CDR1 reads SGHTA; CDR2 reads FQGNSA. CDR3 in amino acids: CASSLAATQNTEAFF. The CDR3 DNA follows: TGTGCCAGCAGCTTAGCGGCCACACAGAACACTGAAGCTTTCTTT.

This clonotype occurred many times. DNA of the CDR3: TGTGCCAGCAGCCAAAACGCGGGACTAGCGGGCCAAGAGACCCAGTACTTC. Translating it yields CASSQNAGLAGQETQYF. V and J are TRBV12-3 or TRBV12-4 and TRBJ2-5, with 12 bases matching TRBD2. CDR3 length: 17 amino acids. The V segment lost 6 bases and the J segment 1 base; nucleotides outside the gene matches: 9.

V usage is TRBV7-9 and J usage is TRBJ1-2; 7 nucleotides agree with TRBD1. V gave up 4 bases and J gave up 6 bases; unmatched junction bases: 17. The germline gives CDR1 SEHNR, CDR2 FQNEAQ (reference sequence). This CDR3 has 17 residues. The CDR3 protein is CASSSLDGTEKANGYTF. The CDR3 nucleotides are TGTGCCAGCAGCTCCCTGGACGGGACAGAAAAGGCCAATGGCTACACCTTC. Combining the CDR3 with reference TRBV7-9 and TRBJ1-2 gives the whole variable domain DTGVSQNPRHKITKRGQNVTFRCDPISEHNRLYWYRQTLGQGPEFLTYFQNEAQLEKSRLLSDRFSAERPKGSFSTLEIQRTEQGDSAMYLCASSSLDGTEKANGYTFGSGTRLTVV.